A selection of T cell receptor beta chains follows, all from one sample in a study of CD8 T cells in Susac syndrome. MiXCR, run by TCRdb on the immunoSEQ multiplex PCR reads, gives a single entry per CDR3 protein. The data hold under 200,000 distinct CDR3 sequences, with 95% observed a single time. The sample consisted of CD4+ T cells from PBMCs. These receptors were collected from a human donor with Susac syndrome. Both conserved end residues are part of each CDR3. The D gene is left open where the match is weak. The size field is filled for only some rows; it gives once, few, many or a size class.

clone size | J gene | D gene | V gene | CDR3 protein | CDR3 DNA
. | TRBJ2-2 | . | TRBV30 | CAARTNTGELFF | TGTGCTGCACGTACGAACACCGGGGAGCTGTTTTTT
. | TRBJ1-1 | . | TRBV12-3/TRBV12-4 | CASSSLLGIGTEAFF | TGTGCCAGCAGTTCGCTGCTGGGAATCGGCACTGAAGCTTTCTTT
. | TRBJ2-3 | . | TRBV5-6 | CASSLPSKSTDTQYF | TGTGCCAGCAGCTTGCCGTCGAAAAGCACAGATACGCAGTATTTT
. | TRBJ1-2 | TRBD1 | TRBV18 | CASSRNRGQVANYGYTF | TGTGCCAGCTCACGGAACAGGGGACAGGTAGCTAACTATGGCTACACCTTC
. | TRBJ2-4 | TRBD2 | TRBV20-1 | CSARTSGGRVQYF | TGCAGTGCTAGGACTAGCGGGGGGCGGGTTCAGTACTTC
. | TRBJ2-2 | TRBD2 | TRBV7-3 | CASSPRGGPNAGELFF | TGTGCCAGCAGCCCACGGGGGGGCCCCAATGCCGGGGAGCTGTTTTTT
. | TRBJ2-1 | . | TRBV14 | CASSQSGEYHEQFF | TGTGCCAGCAGCCAATCGGGGGAGTACCATGAGCAGTTCTTC
. | TRBJ1-6 | . | TRBV12-3/TRBV12-4 | CASSFQGPSPLHF | TGTGCCAGCAGTTTCCAGGGTCCTTCACCCCTCCACTTT
. | TRBJ2-2 | TRBD1 | TRBV28 | CASSPRIPGQGASGTGELFF | TGTGCCAGCAGTCCACGTATACCGGGACAGGGGGCATCGGGCACCGGGGAGCTGTTTTTT
once | TRBJ2-7 | . | TRBV12-5 | CASGLGHSYEQYF | TGTGCTAGTGGCTTGGGACACTCCTACGAGCAGTACTTC
. | TRBJ2-7 | . | TRBV3-1 | CASSQLNSDEQYF | TGTGCCAGCAGCCAACTAAACAGCGACGAGCAGTACTTC
once | TRBJ1-1 | . | TRBV5-1 | CASSLDSMNTEAFF | TGCGCCAGCAGCTTGGACAGCATGAACACTGAAGCTTTCTTT
. | TRBJ2-7 | TRBD1 | TRBV20-1 | CSARAGTGSYEQCF | TGCAGTGCTAGAGCCGGGACAGGAAGCTACGAGCAGTGCTTC
. | TRBJ2-5 | TRBD1 | TRBV4-1 | CASSQPGGAGTQYF | TGCGCCAGCAGCCAGCCAGGGGGCGCAGGGACCCAGTACTTC
once | TRBJ2-7 | TRBD2 | TRBV12-3/TRBV12-4 | CASRDGGGAYEQYF | TGTGCCAGCAGAGACGGCGGGGGGGCCTACGAGCAGTACTTC
few | TRBJ2-5 | . | TRBV4-2 | CASSRIGGGETQYF | TGTGCCAGCAGCCGGATCGGCGGCGGGGAGACCCAGTACTTC
. | TRBJ2-7 | . | TRBV4-3 | CASSQELGPYEQYF | TGCGCCAGCAGCCAAGAATTGGGTCCCTACGAGCAGTACTTC
. | TRBJ1-5 | TRBD1 | TRBV6-6 | CASSYSGTGLGQPQHF | TGTGCCAGCAGTTACTCCGGGACAGGGTTGGGTCAGCCCCAGCATTTT
. | TRBJ1-2 | TRBD1 | TRBV25-1 | CASSEHGTGQVGGYTF | TGTGCCAGCAGTGAGCACGGGACAGGGCAGGTTGGGGGCTACACCTTC
. | TRBJ2-3 | . | TRBV5-1 | CASSSPRGPDTQYF | TGCGCCAGCAGCAGTCCCCGAGGGCCAGATACGCAGTATTTT
. | TRBJ1-2 | . | TRBV12-3/TRBV12-4 | CASSLEYNYGYTF | TGTGCCAGCAGTTTAGAGTACAACTATGGCTACACCTTC
. | TRBJ2-2 | TRBD2 | TRBV12-3/TRBV12-4 | CASRGTSGGNTGELFF | TGTGCCAGCAGGGGGACTAGCGGGGGGAACACCGGGGAGCTGTTTTTT
. | TRBJ1-3 | . | TRBV30 | CAWSPTLFDGNTIYF | TGTGCCTGGAGTCCGACCTTGTTTGATGGAAACACCATATATTTT
. | TRBJ1-2 | . | TRBV30 | CAWRETWGGYTF | TGTGCCTGGAGAGAGACATGGGGTGGCTACACCTTC